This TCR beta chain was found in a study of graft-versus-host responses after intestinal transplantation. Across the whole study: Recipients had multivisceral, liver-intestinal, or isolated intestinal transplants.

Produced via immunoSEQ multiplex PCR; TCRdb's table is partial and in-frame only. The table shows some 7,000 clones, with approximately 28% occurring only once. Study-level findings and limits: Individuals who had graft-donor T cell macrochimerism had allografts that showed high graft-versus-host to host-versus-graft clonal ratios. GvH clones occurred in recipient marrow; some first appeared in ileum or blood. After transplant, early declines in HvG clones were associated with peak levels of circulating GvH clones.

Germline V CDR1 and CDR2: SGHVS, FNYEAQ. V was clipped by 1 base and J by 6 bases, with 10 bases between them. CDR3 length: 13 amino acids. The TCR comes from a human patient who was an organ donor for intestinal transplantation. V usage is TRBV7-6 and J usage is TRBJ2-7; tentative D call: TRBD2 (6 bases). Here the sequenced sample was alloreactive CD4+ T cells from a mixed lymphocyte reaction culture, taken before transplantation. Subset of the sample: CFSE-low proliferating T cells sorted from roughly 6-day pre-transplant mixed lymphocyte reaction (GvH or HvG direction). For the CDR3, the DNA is TGTGCCAGCAGCTTAGGGATGGGGGGCGAGCAGTACTTC. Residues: CASSLGMGGEQYF. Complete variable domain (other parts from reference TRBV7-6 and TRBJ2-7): GAGVSQSPRYKVTKRGQDVALRCDPISGHVSLYWYRQALGQGPEFLTYFNYEAQQDKSGLPNDRFSAERPEGSISTLTIQRTEQRDSAMYRCASSLGMGGEQYFGPGTRLTVT.